These 18 T cell receptor beta chains share one sample of origin, sequenced in a study of blood T cell repertoires in COVID-19. The protocol was immunoSEQ multiplex PCR, while the TCRdb copy is restricted to in-frame clones and leaves out a portion. The data show about 180,000 clones, approximately 83% seen once. Material for sequencing was peripheral blood. The source is a woman aged 35 to 49 with COVID-19, enrolled during active disease.

This rearrangement joins TRBV6-1 to TRBJ2-1; tentatively, D is TRBD1 (6 bases). The CDR3 is 15 amino acids. Trimming removed 3 bases at V and 1 base at J, with 10 bases between. Germline CDR1 and CDR2: MNHNS and SASEGT. In DNA form, the CDR3 reads TGTGCCAGCAGTGATTGGGGGCAGTCCTACAATGAGCAGTTCTTC. This gives the protein CASSDWGQSYNEQFF.

This clone was picked up one time. As DNA, the CDR3 is TGTGCCAGCACTCGACAGGGGTCCAGATATGGCTACACCTTC. It codes for CASTRQGSRYGYTF. This chain links TRBV27 with TRBJ1-2, with TRBD1 matching over 8 bases. Trimming took 7 bases from V and 5 from J; bases not matched to a gene: 9. The CDR3 contains 14 residues. The germline V gene encodes CDR1 MNHEY and CDR2 SMNVEV (reference sequence).

This clone was detected once. This rearrangement joins TRBV7-6 to TRBJ1-2; the match to TRBD1 covers 11 bases. The CDR3 is 16 amino acids. CDR1 is SGHVS, CDR2 FNYEAQ, per germline. The trim removed 5 bases at V and 6 bases at J, leaving 11 bases unmatched. CDR3 in DNA: TGTGCCAGCAGCCCACGGACAGGGGGCGTTAAGGATGGCTACACCTTC. Translation: CASSPRTGGVKDGYTF.

The V and J genes are TRBV6-4 and TRBJ2-1, with TRBD2 matching 11 bases. The germline CDR1 and CDR2 sequences are MRHNA and SNTAGT. Trimming cost V 1 base and J 10 bases; bases outside gene matches: 9. The CDR3 spans 16 residues. DNA of the CDR3: TGTGCCAGCAGTGACTTTAGCGGGAGGGCCTCTTCCGAGCAGTTCTTC. It translates to CASSDFSGRASSEQFF.

The chain's CDR3 is CSVEGGEAKNIQYF. CDR3 DNA sequence: TGCAGCGTTGAAGGGGGGGAAGCCAAAAACATTCAGTACTTC. The chain is built from TRBV29-1 and TRBJ2-4; possible D gene TRBD2, 6 bases. This CDR3 has 14 amino acids. Germline CDR1 SQVTM, CDR2 ANQGSEA. Trimming cost V 1 base and J 0 bases, with 7 bases left between them.

J is TRBJ1-5 and V is TRBV4-1; 10 bases align to TRBD1. Germline lookup yields CDR1 MGHRA and CDR2 YSYEKL. V lost 0 bases and J lost 3; bases outside the gene matches: 5. The CDR3 has 17 residues. The CDR3 bases are TGCGCCAGCAGCCAAGAGAGGGGACAGGGGCACAATCAGCCCCAGCATTTT. Its translation: CASSQERGQGHNQPQHF.

The rearrangement uses TRBV27 and TRBJ1-2; D is possibly TRBD1 (6 bases). The CDR3 length is 14 residues. Germline-derived CDR1 and CDR2 are MNHEY and SMNVEV (reference sequence). V lost 8 bases and J 3 bases, leaving 16 bases between the germline ends. This chain's CDR3 is CASHSGGLHYGYTF. In nucleotides, the CDR3 is TGTGCCAGCCACTCGGGGGGCCTTCACTATGGCTACACCTTC.

V and J are TRBV4-1 and TRBJ1-1; D possibly corresponds to TRBD1 (5 bases). CDR3 length: 12 amino acids. Germline V gene data show CDR1 as MGHRA and CDR2 as YSYEKL. Trimming cost V 0 bases and J 9 bases, with 8 bases left between them. Here the CDR3 reads CASSQDGGKAFF. CDR3 nucleotide sequence: TGCGCCAGCAGCCAAGACGGGGGAAAAGCTTTCTTT.

Here the CDR3 DNA reads TGCGCCAGCAGCTCGACACCTTCCAACTCTGGAAACACCATATATTTT. Encoded protein: CASSSTPSNSGNTIYF. V and J are TRBV5-1 and TRBJ1-3; D uncertain. Germline V CDR1 and CDR2: SGHRS, YFSETQ. This CDR3 comprises 16 residues. V lost 3 bases, J lost 0 bases, and 13 bases lay in between. The whole variable domain, filled in from reference TRBV5-1 and TRBJ1-3, reads KAGVTQTPRYLIKTRGQQVTLSCSPISGHRSVSWYQQTPGQGLQFLFEYFSETQRNKGNFPGRFSGRQFSNSRSEMNVSTLELGDSALYLCASSSTPSNSGNTIYFGEGSWLTVV.

The rearrangement joins TRBV2 to TRBJ1-5, with a tentative D call TRBD1 (5 bases). The CDR3 loop spans 13 amino acids. V gave up 8 bases and J gave up 0 bases, with 8 bases separating them. Germline V lookup: CDR1 SNHLY, CDR2 FYNNEI. DNA for the CDR3: TGTGCCAGCGGGGGGGATAGCAATCAGCCCCAGCATTTT. Its protein is CASGGDSNQPQHF. The complete variable domain, with remaining parts taken from reference TRBV2 and TRBJ1-5, reads EPEVTQTPSHQVTQMGQEVILRCVPISNHLYFYWYRQILGQKVEFLVSFYNNEISEKSEIFDDQFSVERPDGSNFTLKIRSTKLEDSAMYFCASGGDSNQPQHFGDGTRLSIL.

The CDR3 spells CSVVQGGNEAFF. The CDR3 coding sequence is TGCAGCGTTGTACAGGGGGGGAATGAAGCTTTCTTT. V gene TRBV29-1 combines with J gene TRBJ1-1; 8 bases are shared with TRBD1. The junction had 5 bases not matched to a gene; V was cut back by 4 bases and J by 7 bases. CDR1 and CDR2 (germline): SQVTM, ANQGSEA. CDR3 length: 12 residues.

The rearrangement uses TRBV6-5 and TRBJ2-7; TRBD1 is a possible D gene (6 bases). Between the trimmed V and J ends, which lost 8 bases and 3 bases, there was a span of 20 bases. In germline, CDR1 is MNHEY, CDR2 SVGAGI. The CDR3 covers 15 residues. CDR3 bases: TGTGCCAGCCAGCCAGGGGCTGTGCGAATCTACGAGCAGTACTTC. It translates to CASQPGAVRIYEQYF.

This clone was seen only once. The chain combines TRBV27 with TRBJ1-1, with D maybe TRBD1 (5 bases). This CDR3 is built from 14 residues. Germline V gives CDR1 MNHEY, CDR2 SMNVEV (reference sequence). V lost 3 bases, J lost 1 base, and 9 bases lay in between. The CDR3 protein is CASSFSGQNTEAFF. For the CDR3, the DNA is TGTGCCAGCAGTTTCTCTGGACAGAACACTGAAGCTTTCTTT.

J is TRBJ1-2 and V is TRBV6-5; D perhaps matches TRBD1 (6 bases). The CDR3 length is 14 residues. CDR1 is MNHEY, CDR2 SVGAGI, per germline. Trimming left V 1 base short and J 4 bases short, with 10 bases between. In DNA, the CDR3 is TGTGCCAGCAGTTACTTAGGACAGACCTATGGCTACACCTTC. Translation: CASSYLGQTYGYTF.

The chain couples TRBV3-1 (or the pseudogene TRBV3-2) to TRBJ2-1; TRBD2 matches at 9 bases. The CDR3 extends over 18 amino acids. Losses at the gene ends were 3 bases for V and 2 bases for J; bases not matched to a gene: 11. Germline V gives CDR1 LGHDT, CDR2 YNNKEL (reference sequence). DNA of the CDR3: TGTGCCAGCAGCCATCGTATAGCAGGCGGGGGGGCCTACAATGAGCAGTTCTTC. Encoded protein: CASSHRIAGGGAYNEQFF.

The genes are TRBV7-9 and TRBJ1-2, with 8 bases fitting TRBD1. Trimming cost V 3 bases and J 0 bases; bases outside gene matches: 3. In germline, CDR1 is SEHNR, CDR2 FQNEAQ (reference sequence). This CDR3 has 15 amino acids. This CDR3 reads CASSFQTGANYGYTF. Written as DNA, the CDR3 is TGTGCCAGCAGCTTTCAGACAGGGGCTAACTATGGCTACACCTTC. Using reference TRBV7-9 and TRBJ1-2 for the parts outside the CDR3, the full variable domain is DTGVSQNPRHKITKRGQNVTFRCDPISEHNRLYWYRQTLGQGPEFLTYFQNEAQLEKSRLLSDRFSAERPKGSFSTLEIQRTEQGDSAMYLCASSFQTGANYGYTFGSGTRLTVV.

This clone was detected only a few times. The chain uses TRBV7-8 and TRBJ2-4; a weak D match, TRBD2 (5 bases). The CDR3 is 15 residues long. Trimming pared 5 bases from V and 0 bases from J, leaving 11 bases between. Germline V gene lookup returns CDR1 SGHVS and CDR2 FQNEAQ. The CDR3 DNA reads TGTGCCAGCAGCCGCGAGGCGGGAGCCAAAAACATTCAGTACTTC. Amino acid sequence: CASSREAGAKNIQYF.

The rearrangement uses TRBV7-9 and TRBJ2-4; TRBD2 agrees at 7 bases. V trimming: 1 base; J trimming: 0 bases; junction bases outside the gene matches: 3. CDR1 SEHNR and CDR2 FQNEAQ come from the germline V gene (reference sequence). This CDR3 has 16 amino acids. CDR3 sequence reads: CASSLVAGPAKNIQYF. CDR3 sequence (DNA): TGTGCCAGCAGCTTAGTAGCGGGCCCAGCCAAAAACATTCAGTACTTC.